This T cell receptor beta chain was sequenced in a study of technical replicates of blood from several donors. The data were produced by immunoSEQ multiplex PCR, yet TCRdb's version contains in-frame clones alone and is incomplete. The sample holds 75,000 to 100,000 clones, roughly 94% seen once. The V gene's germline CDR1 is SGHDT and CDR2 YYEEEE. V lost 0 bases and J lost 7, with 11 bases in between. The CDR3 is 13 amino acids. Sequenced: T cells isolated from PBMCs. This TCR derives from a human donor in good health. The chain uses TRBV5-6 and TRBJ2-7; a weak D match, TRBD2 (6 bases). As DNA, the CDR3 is TGTGCCAGCAGCTTGGCGGGAGTGGTGGAGCAGTACTTC. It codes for CASSLAGVVEQYF. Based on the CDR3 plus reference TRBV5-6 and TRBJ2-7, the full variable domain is DAGVTQSPTHLIKTRGQQVTLRCSPKSGHDTVSWYQQALGQGPQFIFQYYEEEERQRGNFPDRFSGHQFPNYSSELNVNALLLGDSALYLCASSLAGVVEQYFGPGTRLTVT.